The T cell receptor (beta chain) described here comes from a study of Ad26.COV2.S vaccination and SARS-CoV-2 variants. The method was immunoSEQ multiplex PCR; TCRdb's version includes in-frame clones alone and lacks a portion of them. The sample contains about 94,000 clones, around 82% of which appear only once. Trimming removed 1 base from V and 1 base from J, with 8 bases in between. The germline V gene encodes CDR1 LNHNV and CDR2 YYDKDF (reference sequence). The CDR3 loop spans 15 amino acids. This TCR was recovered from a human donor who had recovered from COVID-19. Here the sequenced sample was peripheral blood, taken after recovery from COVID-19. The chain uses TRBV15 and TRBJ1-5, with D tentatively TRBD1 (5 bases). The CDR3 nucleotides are TGTGCCACCAGCAGAGTGCCAGGGAGCAATCAGCCCCAGCATTTT. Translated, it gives CATSRVPGSNQPQHF.